The rows below give T cell receptor beta chains drawn from one sample of a study of response to subunit inactivated influenza vaccine. TCRdb reanalysed the RT-PCR reads using MiXCR and keeps one entry per CDR3 protein. The profile shows 500,000 to 700,000 distinct CDR3 sequences, under 25% of them singletons. The sample was also reused in another study, on T cells expressing NK-cell markers.

The input for sequencing was CD4+ T cells sorted from PBMCs, taken 11 to 12 days after vaccination. The receptors shown here come from a man aged 50 to 59 who received an inactivated influenza vaccine. CDR3s include the opening cysteine and the closing phenylalanine or tryptophan. The D gene is left open where the match is weak. Clone size is stated in some rows and not others, as once, few, many or a class when expanded.

CDR3 DNA | CDR3 protein | J gene | clone size | CDR3 length | V gene | D gene
TGTGCCAGCAGTCACGGGACCGCCAACTACGAGCAGTACTTC | CASSHGTANYEQYF | TRBJ2-7 | few | 14 | TRBV12-3/TRBV12-4 | .
TGCAGTGCTAGAGATGGGGCTATCTCGGGGGGCTATGGCTACACCTTC | CSARDGAISGGYGYTF | TRBJ1-2 | few | 16 | TRBV20-1 | .
TGTGCCAGCAGTTTGGGGCCAGGACAAGTCTACGAGCAGTACTTC | CASSLGPGQVYEQYF | TRBJ2-7 | once | 15 | TRBV12-3/TRBV12-4 | .
TGCGCCAGCAGCTTGGTTGGGACGAATCCCTACAATGAGCAGTTCTTC | CASSLVGTNPYNEQFF | TRBJ2-1 | many | 16 | TRBV5-1 | .
TGCAGCGTTGATGAGGGGGGGAGGACCGGGGAGCTGTTTTTT | CSVDEGGRTGELFF | TRBJ2-2 | . | 14 | TRBV29-1 | .
TGCAGTGCTAGACCTAGATACCGAGGGAGATCTTTCAACTACGAGCAGTACTTC | CSARPRYRGRSFNYEQYF | TRBJ2-7 | . | 18 | TRBV20-1 | .
TGTGCCAGCAGCTTATTCGAGCGGGGGGATACCGGGGAGCTGTTTTTT | CASSLFERGDTGELFF | TRBJ2-2 | few | 16 | TRBV5-6 | TRBD2
TGTGCCAGCAGCTTACGGAAAGATTACAAAAACATTCAGTACTTC | CASSLRKDYKNIQYF | TRBJ2-4 | few | 15 | TRBV5-6 | .
TGTGCCAGCAGCGCGCTACTAGCGAGGGTCGATGAGCAGTTCTTC | CASSALLARVDEQFF | TRBJ2-1 | . | 15 | TRBV2 | TRBD2
TGCGCCAGCAGCCAAGATGGATCCGCCTACAATGAGCAGTTCTTC | CASSQDGSAYNEQFF | TRBJ2-1 | . | 15 | TRBV4-3 | .
TGTGCCAGCGGGGAGCGACAGAGTAATAGCAATCAGCCCCAGCATTTT | CASGERQSNSNQPQHF | TRBJ1-5 | few | 16 | TRBV6-2/TRBV6-3 | .
TGTGCCAGCAGCTTCCCGACTAGCGGGAGGGCGGGGGGCACAGATACGCAGTATTTT | CASSFPTSGRAGGTDTQYF | TRBJ2-3 | . | 19 | TRBV5-6 | TRBD2
TGCGCCAGCAGCTTGGACACCTCCACCTACGAGCAGTACTTC | CASSLDTSTYEQYF | TRBJ2-7 | . | 14 | TRBV5-1 | .
TGTGCCAGCAGCCCCACAGGTGCAGCGGCTAGCACAGATACGCAGTATTTT | CASSPTGAAASTDTQYF | TRBJ2-3 | . | 17 | TRBV4-2 | .
TGTGCCAGCAGAACCGGGACAGGGGCCTATGGCTACACCTTC | CASRTGTGAYGYTF | TRBJ1-2 | . | 14 | TRBV27 | TRBD1
TGCAGTGCTAGGACAGGGCCTTTGGCCCAGCATTTT | CSARTGPLAQHF | TRBJ1-5 | . | 12 | TRBV20-1 | TRBD1
TGTGCCAGCAGCTTGGCCAGGGCGGACTATGGCTACACCTTC | CASSLARADYGYTF | TRBJ1-2 | . | 14 | TRBV5-6 | .
TGTGCCAGCAGCCAAGATGGACTAGCGGGGGGGAGGGATACGCAGTATTTT | CASSQDGLAGGRDTQYF | TRBJ2-3 | . | 17 | TRBV4-2 | TRBD2
TGTGCCAGCAGCCCATTGAGGGGCGCGAACACCGGGGAGCTGTTTTTT | CASSPLRGANTGELFF | TRBJ2-2 | . | 16 | TRBV12-3/TRBV12-4 | .
TGCGCCAGCAGCTTCTCAGGGGCCTCCGACACTGAAGCTTTCTTT | CASSFSGASDTEAFF | TRBJ1-1 | few | 15 | TRBV5-1 | .
TGTGCCATCACCCGACAGGAGGGAACTGAAGCTTTCTTT | CAITRQEGTEAFF | TRBJ1-1 | . | 13 | TRBV10-3 | .
TGCGCCAGCAGGGGAGAGGTTTGGGAGACCCAGTACTTC | CASRGEVWETQYF | TRBJ2-5 | few | 13 | TRBV5-1 | .
TGTGCCAGCAGCTTAGGGGGCTGGGCTGAAGCTTTCTTT | CASSLGGWAEAFF | TRBJ1-1 | . | 13 | TRBV7-9 | .